This T cell receptor (beta chain) stems from a study of blood T cell repertoires in COVID-19. Study-level background: The origin of the acute and convalescent COVID-19 samples was the United States, Italy and Spain.

Germline CDR1 KGHSH, CDR2 LQKENI. The V gene lost 4 bases and the J gene lost 2 bases, with 9 bases spanning the gap. The CDR3 extends over 14 amino acids. Profiling relied on immunoSEQ multiplex PCR, and the TCRdb table lists in-frame clones only, not all of them. The sample lists roughly 170,000 clones; under 85% were seen once. What was sequenced was peripheral blood. The chain uses TRBV18 and TRBJ1-5; possibly TRBD1 for D (5 bases). The sequence came from a man between 60 and 75 years old who had recovered from COVID-19. CDR3 sequence (DNA): TGTGCCAGCTCACGCAGGGAGGGCAATCAGCCCCAGCATTTT. This gives the protein CASSRREGNQPQHF. The whole variable domain, filled in from reference TRBV18 and TRBJ1-5, reads NAGVMQNPRHLVRRRGQEARLRCSPMKGHSHVYWYRQLPEEGLKFMVYLQKENIIDESGMPKERFSAEFPKEGPSILRIQQVVRGDSAAYFCASSRREGNQPQHFGDGTRLSIL.